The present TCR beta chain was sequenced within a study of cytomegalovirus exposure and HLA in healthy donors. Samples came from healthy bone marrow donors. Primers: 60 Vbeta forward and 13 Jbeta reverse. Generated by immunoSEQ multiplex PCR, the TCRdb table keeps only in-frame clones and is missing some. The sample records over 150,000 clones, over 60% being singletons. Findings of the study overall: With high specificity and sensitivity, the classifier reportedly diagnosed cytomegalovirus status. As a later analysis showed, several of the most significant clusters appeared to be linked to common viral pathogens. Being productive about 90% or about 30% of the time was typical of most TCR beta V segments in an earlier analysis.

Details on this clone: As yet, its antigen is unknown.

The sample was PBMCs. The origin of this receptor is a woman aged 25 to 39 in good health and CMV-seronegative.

In DNA form, the CDR3 reads TGTGCCAGCTCACCAGACAGGGTTAACTATGGCTACACCTTC. Translation: CASSPDRVNYGYTF. The chain links TRBV18 to TRBJ1-2, with 7 bases identical to TRBD1. The germline gives CDR1 KGHSH, CDR2 LQKENI. This CDR3 comprises 14 residues. With 2 bases clipped from V and 1 base from J, the junction kept 1 base outside the gene matches.